Listed here are 16 T cell receptor beta chains from one sample, sequenced in a study of Graves' ophthalmopathy and Graves' hyperthyroidism. Amplifying from RNA transcripts, the study obtained TCR beta CDR3 regions. Amplification began with first-round RT-PCR using HTBI primers, then second-round multiplex PCR was performed. Via MiXCR, TCRdb re-called the multiplex PCR reads, giving one row per CDR3 protein. The sample yields about 1.2 million distinct CDR3 sequences, roughly two fifths seen once. Sequenced sample: peripheral blood or thyroid tissue (not recorded which). Receptors were obtained from an adult man with Graves' hyperthyroidism.

This clonotype was seen a few times. This rearrangement joins TRBV29-1 to TRBJ2-5; D possibly corresponds to TRBD2 (7 bases). The CDR3 extends over 14 amino acids. Trimming took 0 bases from V and 5 from J, leaving 13 bases between them. CDR1 SQVTM and CDR2 ANQGSEA come from the germline V gene. DNA for the CDR3: TGCAGCGTTGAAGATCGGGGGGCTTGGGAGACCCAGTACTTC. Translation: CSVEDRGAWETQYF. The whole variable domain, filled in from reference TRBV29-1 and TRBJ2-5, reads SAVISQKPSRDICQRGTSLTIQCQVDSQVTMMFWYRQQPGQSLTLIATANQGSEATYESGFVIDKFPISRPNLTFSTLTVSNMSPEDSSIYLCSVEDRGAWETQYFGPGTRLLVL.

The CDR3 sequence is CAISTLAAKETQYF. The CDR3 DNA sequence: TGTGCCATCAGTACACTAGCGGCAAAAGAGACCCAGTACTTC. The rearrangement uses TRBV10-3 and TRBJ2-5; 8 nucleotides match TRBD2. V was pared by 5 bases and J by 3 bases, with 5 bases of the junction left unmatched. CDR1 is ENHRY, CDR2 SYGVKD, per germline. This CDR3 comprises 14 residues.

The V gene is TRBV6-5, the J gene TRBJ2-7; the match to TRBD2 covers 13 bases. Per germline, CDR1 MNHEY and CDR2 SVGAGI. The CDR3 runs 15 residues. V trimming: 5 bases; J trimming: 5 bases; junction bases outside the gene matches: 6. The CDR3 here is CASSLTSGRSHEQYF. The DNA for the CDR3 is TGTGCCAGCAGTCTGACTAGCGGGAGGAGCCACGAGCAGTACTTC.

As regards this clonotype: Since a much larger clone is just one base distant, this may be a read error. The V and J genes are TRBV7-9 and TRBJ2-7; D is ambiguous. V was cut by 4 bases and J by 6 bases, with 13 bases left in between. The CDR3 totals 13 residues. Germline CDR1 SEHNR, CDR2 FQNEAQ (reference sequence). CDR3 loop: CASSSGFNGEQYF. In DNA form, the CDR3 reads TGTGCCAGCAGCTCCGGGTTCAACGGCGAGCAGTACTTC.

The V and J genes are TRBV5-1 and TRBJ1-1; D gene ambiguous. Trimming stripped 0 bases from V and 1 base from J, with 13 bases between. There are 16 residues in the CDR3. CDR1 and CDR2 from the germline V gene are SGHRS and YFSETQ. CDR3 in amino acids: CASSLEERRTNTEAFF. CDR3 DNA: TGCGCCAGCAGCTTGGAAGAGAGGAGAACGAACACTGAAGCTTTCTTT.

This clonotype was counted a few times. The chain joins TRBV10-3 to TRBJ1-5; D may be TRBD1 (5 bases). The V and J ends lost 4 bases and 3 bases respectively, with 10 bases between them. From germline, CDR1 is ENHRY and CDR2 SYGVKD. This CDR3 has 14 residues. This CDR3 is CAISVDRANQPQHF. The CDR3 DNA is TGTGCCATCAGTGTTGACAGAGCCAATCAGCCCCAGCATTTT.

With regard to this clonotype: This may come from a read error, since a much larger clone is one base off. This chain links TRBV11-2 with TRBJ1-1, with 10 bases fitting TRBD1. The CDR3 extends over 12 amino acids. Trimming at V came to 5 bases and at J to 12 bases, leaving 6 bases not matched to a gene. Germline V CDR1 and CDR2: SGHAT, FQNNGV. The CDR3 protein is CASSLTDRGTFF. The CDR3 region has the DNA TGTGCCAGCAGCCTCACGGACAGGGGGACTTTCTTT.

This clonotype was counted ten times or more. The chain is built from TRBV6-5 and TRBJ2-6; D gene ambiguous. Trimming left V 0 bases short and J 3 bases short, with 0 bases between. The CDR3 runs to 13 residues. Germline assignment: CDR1 MNHEY and CDR2 SVGAGI. CDR3 loop: CASSYSGANVLTF. CDR3 in DNA: TGTGCCAGCAGTTACTCTGGGGCCAACGTCCTGACTTTC.

This clonotype was observed many times. Here the CDR3 DNA reads TGCAGTGCAAGTGCGACAGGAGGTTATCGAGAGACCCAGTACTTC. Translated: CSASATGGYRETQYF. The V and J genes are TRBV20-1 and TRBJ2-5; D perhaps matches TRBD1 (6 bases). Trimming took off 6 bases at V and 4 bases at J, with 21 bases between the two ends. CDR1 is DFQATT, CDR2 SNEGSKA, per germline (reference sequence). The CDR3 has 15 residues.

This clonotype was seen ten or more times. The chain's CDR3 is CASSSGQGAGAFF. CDR3 bases: TGTGCCAGCAGCTCGGGACAGGGGGCCGGAGCTTTCTTT. This chain joins TRBV7-3 and TRBJ1-1; 12 nucleotides line up with TRBD1. The germline V gene encodes CDR1 SGHTA and CDR2 FQGTGA. The CDR3 contains 13 residues. With 4 bases clipped from V and 10 bases from J, the junction kept 4 bases outside the gene matches.

This clonotype appeared a single time. The final CDR3 position lacks the conserved phenylalanine or tryptophan, pointing to a likely read error. The chain has TRBV7-9 and TRBJ1-1; a possible D gene is TRBD1 (5 bases). The V end was cut by 3 bases, the J end by 0 bases, with 8 bases between. CDR3 length equals 14 residues. CDR1 and CDR2 (germline): SEHNR, FQNEAQ (reference sequence). CDR3: CASSFLGLNTEAFL. DNA for the CDR3: TGTGCCAGCAGCTTTCTGGGGCTGAACACTGAAGCTTTCCTT.

The rearrangement joins TRBV29-1 to TRBJ2-7, with 11 bases that match TRBD1. The DNA end is more similar to TRBJ2-1, so the J call may be wrong. Germline V CDR1 and CDR2: SQVTM, ANQGSEA. The CDR3 has 12 residues. CDR3 DNA: TGCAGCGCCAGGACAGGGGGCCGCGAGCAGTTCTTC. Translated, it gives CSARTGGREQFF.

As for this clonotype: A read error is possible here, since a much larger clone lies one base away. This rearrangement joins TRBV19 to TRBJ1-1; no definite D call. V lost 5 bases to trimming and J lost 0 bases, with 13 bases between them. The CDR3 is made up of 15 amino acids. Looked up from germline, CDR1 is LNHDA and CDR2 is SQIVND (reference sequence). CDR3 coding DNA: TGTGCCAGTAGTTTGTTGCTAGTTTTGAACACTGAAGCTTTCTTT. Amino acid sequence: CASSLLLVLNTEAFF.

This sequence joins TRBV19 and TRBJ1-5; the D gene is possibly TRBD1 (5 bases). CDR3 length: 16 residues. The V gene's germline CDR1 is LNHDA and CDR2 SQIVND (reference sequence). V was trimmed by 7 bases and J by 3 bases, leaving 19 bases between them. The CDR3 reads CASTQPGGGDNQPQHF. CDR3 in DNA: TGTGCCAGTACGCAACCTGGGGGGGGGGACAATCAGCCCCAGCATTTT.

This clonotype was counted only a few times. The V gene is TRBV10-3, the J gene TRBJ2-7; D may be TRBD1 (6 bases). Germline values: CDR1 ENHRY, CDR2 SYGVKD. The CDR3 consists of 14 residues. Trimming pared 6 bases from V and 3 bases from J, leaving 15 bases between. The CDR3 reads CAISNTGLGYEQYF. CDR3 nucleotides: TGTGCCATCAGCAACACAGGGTTGGGCTACGAGCAGTACTTC.

This clonotype was recorded many times. J is TRBJ2-7 and V is TRBV20-1; 9 bases map to TRBD1. V dropped 6 bases and J dropped 6; count of bases not matched to a gene: 9. CDR3 length equals 13 residues. CDR1 DFQATT and CDR2 SNEGSKA come from the germline V gene (reference sequence). CDR3 in amino acids: CSAFDRGISEQYF. CDR3 nucleotide sequence: TGCAGTGCATTCGACAGGGGGATCTCCGAGCAGTACTTC.